The source of this T cell receptor (beta chain) is a study of T cells of healthy individuals. The sample holds a few counts of this clonotype. This CDR3 has 14 amino acids. V gave up 2 bases and J gave up 5 bases, with 15 bases separating them. Germline loops: CDR1 DFQATT, CDR2 SNEGSKA (reference sequence). Using its own MiXCR run on the 5' RACE reads, TCRdb lists one record per CDR3 protein. The sample contains around 79,000 distinct CDR3 sequences, about 5% of which appear only once. This receptor was taken from a female donor in good health. The gene calls are TRBV20-1 and TRBJ1-2; D is perhaps TRBD1 (6 bases). The CDR3 reads CSARIRDTEYGYTF. As DNA, the CDR3 is TGCAGTGCTAGAATAAGGGACACAGAATATGGCTACACCTTC.